This TCR beta chain appears in the sequencing data of a study of T cell changes during pregnancy in multiple sclerosis. The ends lost 5 bases at V and 5 bases at J; junction bases unmatched: 9. The CDR3 sequence is 15 residues long. Germline V gene lookup returns CDR1 MNHEY and CDR2 SVGAGI. Produced via immunoSEQ multiplex PCR; TCRdb's table is partial and in-frame only. The sample includes 65,000 to 80,000 clones, 93% of them seen just once. This clonotype was obtained from a female donor with multiple sclerosis, enrolled in a pregnancy study. The chain links TRBV6-5 to TRBJ2-1; TRBD2 agrees at 7 bases. The sequences come from peripheral blood, collected in the second trimester of pregnancy. The CDR3 is CASSLGGLPNNEQFF. CDR3 sequence (DNA): TGTGCCAGCAGTCTCGGGGGACTACCTAACAATGAGCAGTTCTTC.